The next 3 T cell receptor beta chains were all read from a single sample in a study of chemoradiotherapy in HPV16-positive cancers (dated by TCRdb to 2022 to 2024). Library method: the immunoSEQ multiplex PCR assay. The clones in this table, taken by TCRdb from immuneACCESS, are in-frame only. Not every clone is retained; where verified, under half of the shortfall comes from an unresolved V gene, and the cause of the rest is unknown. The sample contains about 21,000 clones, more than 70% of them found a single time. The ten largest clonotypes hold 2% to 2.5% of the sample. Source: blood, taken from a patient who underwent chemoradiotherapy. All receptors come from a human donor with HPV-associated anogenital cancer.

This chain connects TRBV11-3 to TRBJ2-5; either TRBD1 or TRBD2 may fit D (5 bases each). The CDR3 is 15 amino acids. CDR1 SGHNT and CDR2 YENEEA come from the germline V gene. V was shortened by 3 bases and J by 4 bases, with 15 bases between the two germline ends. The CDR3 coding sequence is TGTGCCAGCAGCTTGAGGGGCGGAACGGGAGAGACCCAGTACTTC. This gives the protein CASSLRGGTGETQYF.

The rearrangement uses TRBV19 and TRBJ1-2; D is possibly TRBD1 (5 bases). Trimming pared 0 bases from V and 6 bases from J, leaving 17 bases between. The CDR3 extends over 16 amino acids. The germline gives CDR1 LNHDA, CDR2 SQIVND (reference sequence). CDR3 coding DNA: TGTGCCAGTAGTATAGACTCTCTGGGCAGGGTCGATGGCTACACCTTC. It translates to CASSIDSLGRVDGYTF.

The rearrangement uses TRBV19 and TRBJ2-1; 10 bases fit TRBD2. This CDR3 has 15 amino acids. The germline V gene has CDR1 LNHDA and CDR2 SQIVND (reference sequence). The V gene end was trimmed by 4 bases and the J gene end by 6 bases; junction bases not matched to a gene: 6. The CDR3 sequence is CASSTTSGNSNEQFF. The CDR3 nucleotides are TGTGCCAGTAGTACAACTAGCGGGAACTCCAATGAGCAGTTCTTC. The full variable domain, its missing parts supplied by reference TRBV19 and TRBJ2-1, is DGGITQSPKYLFRKEGQNVTLSCEQNLNHDAMYWYRQDPGQGLRLIYYSQIVNDFQKGDIAEGYSVSREKKESFPLTVTSAQKNPTAFYLCASSTTSGNSNEQFFGPGTRLTVL.